What follows are 5 T cell receptor beta chains derived from one specimen sequenced in a study of blood T cell repertoires in COVID-19. Using immunoSEQ multiplex PCR, the repertoire was profiled, and TCRdb retains in-frame clones only, with some absent. The sample carries 80,000 to 95,000 clones, under 90% recorded once. The sequenced sample was peripheral blood. These receptors all stem from a woman in her seventies with acute or convalescent COVID-19.

The gene calls are TRBV6-6 and TRBJ1-2, with 12 bases fitting TRBD1. The J segment lost 3 bases and the V segment lost 6 bases, leaving 5 bases of the junction unmatched. This CDR3 is built from 15 residues. Per germline, CDR1 MNHNY and CDR2 SVGAGI (reference sequence). The CDR3 loop reads CASSPGQGADYGYTF. CDR3 bases: TGTGCCAGCAGCCCGGGACAGGGGGCAGACTATGGCTACACCTTC.

The chain carries TRBV5-8 and TRBJ2-3, with a tentative D call TRBD1 (6 bases). The CDR3 consists of 16 residues. The ends were cut back, 4 bases at V and 0 bases at J, with 15 bases in the middle. Germline loops: CDR1 SGHTS, CDR2 YDEGEE. CDR3 coding DNA: TGTGCCAGCAGCGCCGGACAGAAAGCTAGCACAGATACGCAGTATTTT. It codes for CASSAGQKASTDTQYF.

The V and J genes are TRBV6-5 and TRBJ1-4, with D perhaps TRBD1 (5 bases). Trimming took off 6 bases at V and 3 bases at J, with 14 bases between the two ends. The CDR3 loop spans 15 amino acids. CDR1 MNHEY and CDR2 SVGAGI come from the germline V gene. The CDR3 DNA sequence: TGTGCCAGCAGCGATCAGGGTTTAGCTAATGAAAAACTGTTTTTT. Translating it yields CASSDQGLANEKLFF.

This clone was detected a few times. The chain links TRBV9 to TRBJ2-4, with a tentative D call TRBD1 (6 bases). V dropped 0 bases and J dropped 0 bases, with 16 bases sitting between them. The CDR3 contains 18 residues. The germline CDR1 and CDR2 sequences are SGDLS and YYNGEE. The CDR3, as DNA: TGTGCCAGCAGCGTAGGGGATAACAGGGACGTAGCCAAAAACATTCAGTACTTC. It yields the protein CASSVGDNRDVAKNIQYF. Supplemented by reference TRBV9 and TRBJ2-4, the full variable domain reads DSGVTQTPKHLITATGQRVTLRCSPRSGDLSVYWYQQSLDQGLQFLIQYYNGEERAKGNILERFSAQQFPDLHSELNLSSLELGDSALYFCASSVGDNRDVAKNIQYFGAGTRLSVL.

As to this clone: At one end the junction does not follow the germline gene, possibly because of a read error. The chain links TRBV5-1 to TRBJ1-4; D perhaps matches TRBD1 (6 bases). CDR1 and CDR2 from the germline V gene are SGHRS and YFSETQ. The CDR3 consists of 14 residues. The CDR3 bases are TGCGCCAGCAGTCGGGACACAACAAATGAAAAACTGTTTTTT. This translates into CASSRDTTNEKLFF.